These 16 T cell receptor beta chains share one sample of origin, sequenced in a study of metastatic and nonmetastatic thyroid tumors. Each patient went into thyroid surgery without having received any treatment. Using MiXCR, TCRdb re-called clones from the PCR reads. Among around 41,000 clones, about 3.3% were seen once, and the ten largest hold more than 8.5%. The sample consisted of blood. All receptors come from a female donor with papillary thyroid cancer or a benign thyroid nodule (not recorded which). Some clones in this sample may be carry-over from other donors' samples.

Many counts were recorded for this clone. The chain carries TRBV10-2 and TRBJ1-1, with D possibly being TRBD1 (5 bases). Germline values: CDR1 WSHSY, CDR2 SAAADI. CDR3 length: 12 amino acids. V was clipped by 7 bases and J by 1 base, with 7 bases between them. CDR3 nucleotides: TGCGCCAGCAACGACAGGAACACTGAAGCTTTCTTT. Its protein product is CASNDRNTEAFF.

The sample holds many counts of this clone. V usage is TRBV20-1 and J usage is TRBJ1-2, with 9 bases fitting TRBD1. This CDR3 is 12 amino acids long. After removal of 3 bases from V and 5 bases from J, the junction contained 1 base not matched to a gene. In germline, CDR1 is DFQATT, CDR2 SNEGSKA (reference sequence). The CDR3 coding sequence is TGCAGTGCTAGGACAGGGGGTTATGGCTACACCTTC. Translation gives CSARTGGYGYTF.

This clone occurred many times. V and J are TRBV27 and TRBJ2-1; D possibly corresponds to TRBD1 (5 bases). Per germline, CDR1 MNHEY and CDR2 SMNVEV (reference sequence). The CDR3 has 15 residues. V shed 3 bases and J shed 10 bases, with 19 bases lying between them. CDR3 coding DNA: TGTGCCAGCAGTTTCGGGCAGGGTTTCCGTAAGGAGCAGTTCTTC. Translating gives CASSFGQGFRKEQFF.

The genes are TRBV2 and TRBJ1-6; D ambiguous. V lost 4 bases to trimming and J lost 10 bases, with 17 bases between them. The germline V gene encodes CDR1 SNHLY and CDR2 FYNNEI. The length of the CDR3 is 15 residues. The CDR3 DNA is TGTGCCAGCAGTGTCGACGGAGTTATAAGGTCACCCCTCCACTTT. This codes for CASSVDGVIRSPLHF.

This clone was counted many times. The chain employs TRBV20-1 and TRBJ2-1, with 15 bases matching TRBD2. The CDR3 consists of 16 residues. V shed 1 base and J 9 bases; nucleotides not matched to a gene: 7. The germline V gene has CDR1 DFQATT and CDR2 SNEGSKA (reference sequence). The CDR3 loop is CSARGGLAGGFGEQFF. DNA of the CDR3: TGCAGTGCTAGAGGGGGACTAGCGGGAGGTTTTGGTGAGCAGTTCTTC.

This clone was recorded many times. This rearrangement joins TRBV5-8 to TRBJ2-7, with D unclear. Germline CDR1 is SGHTS and CDR2 is YDEGEE. CDR3 length equals 14 residues. The V gene lost 0 bases and the J gene lost 7 bases, with 14 bases spanning the gap. CDR3 sequence: CASSLDPTAGEQYF. The CDR3, as DNA: TGTGCCAGCAGCTTGGATCCCACGGCCGGAGAGCAGTACTTC.

The J gene is TRBJ1-1, the V gene TRBV11-3; weak D call: TRBD1 (6 bases). The germline V gene encodes CDR1 SGHNT and CDR2 YENEEA. This CDR3 contains 15 residues. Trimming took off 6 bases at V and 4 bases at J, with 18 bases between the two ends. CDR3 DNA: TGTGCCAGCAGGGGGTGGGGGGCCGGCAGCACTGAAGCTTTCTTT. Its protein is CASRGWGAGSTEAFF.

The table lists this clone with a few counts. The DNA of the CDR3 is TGCAGTGCTAGAGATCAGGTAGCGGGAGGAGACACCGGGGAGCTGTTTTTT. Protein: CSARDQVAGGDTGELFF. The chain links TRBV20-1 to TRBJ2-2; TRBD2 aligns across 10 bases. The V segment lost 0 bases and the J segment 3 bases; nucleotides outside the gene matches: 7. CDR3 length: 17 amino acids. Germline loops: CDR1 DFQATT, CDR2 SNEGSKA (reference sequence).

A few counts support this clone. V gene TRBV20-1 combines with J gene TRBJ1-2, with D maybe TRBD1 (5 bases). The CDR3 totals 13 residues. CDR1 DFQATT and CDR2 SNEGSKA come from the germline V gene (reference sequence). The CDR3 DNA reads TGCAGACCTTCGGAGGGGATAACGCTCGGCTACACCTTC. It codes for CRPSEGITLGYTF.

Note on this clone: The same CDR3 is also encoded by other DNA sequences in this sample. The chain couples TRBV2 to TRBJ2-2, with 10 nucleotides matching TRBD1. V lost 1 base to trimming and J lost 4 bases; unmatched junction nucleotides: 3. The germline V gene has CDR1 SNHLY and CDR2 FYNNEI. The CDR3 covers 16 residues. CDR3 loop: CASSEDRTGGTGELFF. The DNA of the CDR3 is TGTGCCAGCAGTGAAGATCGGACAGGGGGCACCGGGGAGCTGTTTTTT.

This clone was counted many times. The rearrangement joins TRBV2 to TRBJ2-5, with unresolved D. Germline CDR1 SNHLY, CDR2 FYNNEI. The CDR3 is 13 residues long. The V gene lost 6 bases and the J gene lost 1 base, with 9 bases spanning the gap. The DNA of the CDR3 is TGTGCCAGCAGCCCCGACGCCCAAGAGACCCAGTACTTC. Its protein is CASSPDAQETQYF.

The chain employs TRBV12-5 and TRBJ2-2, with D uncertain. The germline V gene has CDR1 LGHNT and CDR2 FRNRAP. V was trimmed by 0 bases and J by 0 bases, leaving 26 bases between them. This CDR3 is 22 amino acids long. CDR3 protein: CASGLVSRWAITGLTNTGELFF. The CDR3 DNA follows: TGTGCTAGTGGTTTGGTTAGCCGCTGGGCAATAACTGGTCTGACGAACACCGGGGAGCTGTTTTTT.

In its sample, this clone was seen many times. The gene calls are TRBV5-1 and TRBJ2-1; the D gene is possibly TRBD1 (6 bases). V was cut by 3 bases and J by 0 bases, with 19 bases left in between. Germline CDR1 reads SGHRS; CDR2 reads YFSETQ. The CDR3 spans 18 residues. CDR3 bases: TGCGCCAGCAGCTCGGTAACAGGGATGTTAAGCTCCTACAATGAGCAGTTCTTC. Amino acids: CASSSVTGMLSSYNEQFF.

This clone appeared a few times. V usage is TRBV5-1 and J usage is TRBJ2-7; 7 bases are a match to TRBD2. Trimming took 0 bases from V and 4 from J; bases not matched to a gene: 7. Germline V gene data show CDR1 as SGHRS and CDR2 as YFSETQ. This CDR3 spans 15 amino acids. CDR3 DNA sequence: TGCGCCAGCAGCTTGGAGTCTAGCGGCTTTTACGAGCAGTACTTC. As protein: CASSLESSGFYEQYF.

This clone has at least ten counts. The chain recombines TRBV2 with TRBJ2-1; TRBD2 aligns across 7 bases. This CDR3 has 16 residues. Trimming removed 7 bases from V and 3 bases from J; junction bases left unmatched: 12. The V gene's germline CDR1 is SNHLY and CDR2 FYNNEI. CDR3 coding DNA: TGTGCCAGCAATGGTCGAGGGAGGGGAGTCTACAATGAGCAGTTCTTC. Its protein is CASNGRGRGVYNEQFF. Variable domain in full (rest from reference TRBV2 and TRBJ2-1): EPEVTQTPSHQVTQMGQEVILRCVPISNHLYFYWYRQILGQKVEFLVSFYNNEISEKSEIFDDQFSVERPDGSNFTLKIRSTKLEDSAMYFCASNGRGRGVYNEQFFGPGTRLTVL.

The table lists this clone with many counts. The chain has TRBV11-2 and TRBJ2-3; 13 bases are a match to TRBD2. Per germline, CDR1 SGHAT and CDR2 FQNNGV. V lost 4 bases to trimming and J lost 6 bases; unmatched junction nucleotides: 10. The CDR3 length is 17 residues. The CDR3 spells CASSWTSGRVRGDTQYF. CDR3 coding DNA: TGTGCCAGCAGCTGGACTAGCGGGAGAGTAAGGGGGGATACGCAGTATTTT.